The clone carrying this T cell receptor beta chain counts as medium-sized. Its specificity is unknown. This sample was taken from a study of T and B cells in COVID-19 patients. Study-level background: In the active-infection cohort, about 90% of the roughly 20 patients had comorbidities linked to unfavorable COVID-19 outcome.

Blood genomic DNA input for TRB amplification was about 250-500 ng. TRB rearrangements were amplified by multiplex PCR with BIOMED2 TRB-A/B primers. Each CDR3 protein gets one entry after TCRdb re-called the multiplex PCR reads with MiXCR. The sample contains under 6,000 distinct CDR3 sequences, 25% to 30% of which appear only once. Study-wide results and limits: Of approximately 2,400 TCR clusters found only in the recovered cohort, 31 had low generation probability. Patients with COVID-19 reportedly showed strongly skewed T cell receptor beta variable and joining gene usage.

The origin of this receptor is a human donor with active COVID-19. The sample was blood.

The DNA of the CDR3 is TGTGCCAGCTCACCGAAGACGGGGGAGTTAGGTACGCAGTATTTT. Residues: CASSPKTGELGTQYF. The V call is TRBV18, the J call TRBJ2-3; tentative D call: TRBD2 (6 bases). The V gene lost 3 bases and the J gene lost 8 bases, with 18 bases spanning the gap. The CDR3 length is 15 residues. The germline CDR1 and CDR2 sequences are KGHSH and LQKENI. Supplemented by reference TRBV18 and TRBJ2-3, the full variable domain reads NAGVMQNPRHLVRRRGQEARLRCSPMKGHSHVYWYRQLPEEGLKFMVYLQKENIIDESGMPKERFSAEFPKEGPSILRIQQVVRGDSAAYFCASSPKTGELGTQYFGPGTRLTVL.